A selection of T cell receptor beta chains follows, all from one sample in a study of CD8 T cells in ankylosing spondylitis. One entry per CDR3 protein results from TCRdb running MiXCR on the 5' RACE reads. Altogether about 36,000 distinct CDR3 sequences are present, 13% being singletons, with the ten largest covering about 30%. The sample was synovial fluid, either unsorted or a sorted T cell fraction (not recorded which). The receptors were sampled from a male donor with ankylosing spondylitis. Both conserved end residues are part of each CDR3. The D gene is left open where the match is weak. Clone size is stated in some rows and not others, as once, few, many or a class when expanded.

CASSVGAGNTEAFF | TGTGCCAGCAGCGTAGGGGCAGGGAACACTGAAGCTTTCTTT | - | TRBV9 | - | TRBJ1-1 | 14
CASSLWGTGSEQYF | TGTGCCAGCAGTTTATGGGGGACAGGGAGCGAGCAGTACTTC | many | TRBV27 | TRBD1 | TRBJ2-7 | 14
CSARTGERDGGNTQYF | TGCAGTGCTAGGACAGGGGAGCGGGATGGTGGAAATACGCAGTATTTT | many | TRBV20-1 | - | TRBJ2-3 | 16
CASSLGQGGADTQYF | TGTGCCAGCAGTTTGGGACAGGGAGGTGCAGATACGCAGTATTTT | few | TRBV6-2/TRBV6-3 | TRBD1 | TRBJ2-3 | 15
CASSLVLGISTQYF | TGTGCCAGCAGTCTCGTCCTAGGAATAAGTACGCAGTATTTT | many | TRBV6-2/TRBV6-3 | - | TRBJ2-3 | 14
CASSLDSIAYLATYEQYF | TGTGCCAGCAGCTTGGACAGCATTGCTTACCTTGCTACCTACGAGCAGTACTTC | few | TRBV5-6 | - | TRBJ2-7 | 18
CASSEAGGDYQPQHF | TGTGCCAGCAGTGAAGCCGGGGGGGATTATCAGCCCCAGCATTTT | few | TRBV6-1 | - | TRBJ1-5 | 15
CASSLGLGVFYGYTF | TGTGCCAGCAGCCTCGGCTTGGGTGTGTTTTATGGCTACACCTTC | few | TRBV2 | - | TRBJ1-2 | 15
CASSVGTDRNEQFF | TGTGCCAGCAGCGTAGGGACCGACAGGAATGAGCAGTTCTTC | many | TRBV9 | - | TRBJ2-1 | 14
CASSLHMLARRSDTQYF | TGTGCCAGCAGCTTACATATGCTAGCGCGGAGGTCGGATACGCAGTATTTT | many | TRBV5-6 | - | TRBJ2-3 | 17
CASSPRDGYEQYF | TGTGCCAGCAGCCCAAGGGACGGCTACGAGCAGTACTTC | many | TRBV7-9 | - | TRBJ2-7 | 13
CASAAGGNSPLHF | TGTGCCAGCGCGGCAGGCGGAAATTCACCCCTCCACTTT | - | TRBV3-1 | - | TRBJ1-6 | 13
CSALIHRGWGRDEQFF | TGCAGTGCTCTTATCCACAGGGGTTGGGGTCGCGATGAGCAGTTCTTC | many | TRBV20-1 | TRBD1 | TRBJ2-1 | 16
CSARAGTRDTEAFF | TGCAGTGCTAGAGCCGGGACCAGGGACACTGAAGCTTTCTTT | few | TRBV20-1 | - | TRBJ1-1 | 14
CASSQGSRRVTFYNEQFF | TGTGCCAGCTCACAAGGAAGTAGGCGCGTCACATTCTACAATGAGCAGTTCTTC | few | TRBV18 | - | TRBJ2-1 | 18
CASSLGPSYEQYF | TGTGCTAGCAGCCTCGGCCCCTCCTACGAGCAGTACTTC | - | TRBV7-7 | - | TRBJ2-7 | 13
CASGGRVADTDTQYF | TGTGCCAGCGGGGGGAGAGTAGCGGACACAGATACGCAGTATTTT | many | TRBV2 | - | TRBJ2-3 | 15
CASSLGDHKAFF | TGTGCCAGCAGTCTCGGCGATCACAAAGCTTTCTTT | once | TRBV28 | - | TRBJ1-1 | 12
CASATDRSYQPQHF | TGTGCCAGCGCCACAGACAGGTCGTATCAGCCCCAGCATTTT | many | TRBV19 | - | TRBJ1-5 | 14
CASSFTAQDSYEQYF | TGTGCCAGCAGTTTCACGGCCCAGGACTCCTACGAGCAGTACTTC | many | TRBV6-5 | - | TRBJ2-7 | 15
CATRPARTSTRDNEQFF | TGTGCCACCAGACCCGCCCGGACTAGCACGAGGGACAATGAGCAGTTCTTC | many | TRBV24-1 | TRBD2 | TRBJ2-1 | 17
CASSQGGRLPLHF | TGTGCCAGCAGCCAGGGAGGGAGGCTACCCCTCCACTTT | - | TRBV4-2 | - | TRBJ1-6 | 13
CASSASWETQYF | TGTGCCAGCAGCGCGTCATGGGAGACCCAGTACTTC | - | TRBV5-6 | - | TRBJ2-5 | 12
CASSDSAGHADTQYF | TGTGCCAGCAGTGACTCGGCGGGGCACGCAGATACGCAGTATTTT | many | TRBV6-4 | - | TRBJ2-3 | 15
CASSLSGVYNEQFF | TGCGCCAGCAGCTTGAGTGGGGTTTACAATGAGCAGTTCTTC | - | TRBV5-1 | - | TRBJ2-1 | 14
CAWGREANEQYF | TGTGCCTGGGGTAGAGAGGCTAACGAGCAGTACTTC | few | TRBV30 | - | TRBJ2-7 | 12
CSVEFNEQFF | TGCAGCGTTGAGTTCAATGAGCAGTTCTTC | many | TRBV29-1 | - | TRBJ2-1 | 10
CATRTGRDTEAFF | TGTGCCACCAGGACGGGACGGGACACTGAAGCTTTCTTT | few | TRBV15 | - | TRBJ1-1 | 13
CASNPTVYRAAYGYTF | TGTGCCAGCAATCCAACCGTCTACCGTGCCGCCTATGGCTACACCTTC | - | TRBV2 | - | TRBJ1-2 | 16
CASSIRTPYNEQFF | TGTGCCAGCAGCATTCGGACCCCCTACAATGAGCAGTTCTTC | - | TRBV7-2 | - | TRBJ2-1 | 14
CASSRAGANLEQYF | TGTGCCAGCAGCCGAGCTGGGGCCAATCTCGAGCAGTACTTC | many | TRBV5-6 | - | TRBJ2-7 | 14
CASSLSATGGVDTQYF | TGTGCCAGCAGCTTGTCGGCGACAGGAGGGGTAGATACGCAGTATTTT | many | TRBV5-6 | - | TRBJ2-3 | 16
CASSKEWGTLQTLSYGYTF | TGTGCCAGCAGCAAAGAATGGGGAACACTCCAAACCCTTTCCTATGGCTACACCTTC | many | TRBV21-1 | - | TRBJ1-2 | 19
CASSYMRIWTGDGELFF | TGTGCCAGCAGTTACATGCGAATATGGACAGGCGACGGGGAGCTGTTTTTT | - | TRBV6-2/TRBV6-3 | TRBD1 | TRBJ2-2 | 17